The rows below give T cell receptor beta chains drawn from one sample of a study of cytomegalovirus exposure and HLA in healthy donors. Here immunoSEQ multiplex PCR was the method, and the copy in TCRdb shows in-frame clones only, minus some. The repertoire has some 130,000 clones, approximately 83% of them found once; the top ten carry 3.1%. The sample consisted of PBMCs. The receptors were sampled from a middle-aged man in good health and CMV-seronegative. CDR3s include the opening cysteine and the closing phenylalanine or tryptophan. The D gene is left open where the match is weak. The size field is filled for only some rows; it gives once, few, many or a size class.

d_call	v_call	clone_size	j_call	cdr3_aa	cdr3_nt
TRBD2	TRBV5-1	NA	TRBJ2-3	CASRLAGETDTQYF	TGCGCCAGCAGACTAGCGGGAGAAACAGATACGCAGTATTTT
TRBD1	TRBV5-1	NA	TRBJ2-7	CASSGGQGSYSYEQYF	TGCGCCAGCAGCGGGGGACAGGGGTCCTACTCCTACGAGCAGTACTTC
TRBD2	TRBV7-3	NA	TRBJ2-1	CASSFPGLAGAGNEQFF	TGTGCCAGCAGCTTTCCGGGACTAGCGGGAGCGGGCAATGAGCAGTTCTTC
TRBD1	TRBV18	NA	TRBJ1-4	CASSPGQGFEKLFF	TGTGCCAGCTCACCGGGACAGGGGTTTGAAAAACTGTTTTTT
TRBD2	TRBV9	NA	TRBJ2-3	CASSVGLAETDTQYF	TGTGCCAGCAGCGTAGGCCTAGCGGAGACAGATACGCAGTATTTT
NA	TRBV19	NA	TRBJ1-5	CASSDGLARGQPQHF	TGTGCCAGTAGTGATGGTCTAGCCCGGGGGCAGCCCCAGCATTTT
NA	TRBV2	NA	TRBJ1-4	CASKGLTEKLFF	TGTGCCAGCAAGGGGCTTACCGAAAAACTGTTTTTT
NA	TRBV4-3	NA	TRBJ2-3	CASSQDPWAPSTDTQYF	TGCGCCAGCAGCCAAGATCCCTGGGCACCTAGCACAGATACGCAGTATTTT
TRBD1	TRBV7-9	NA	TRBJ1-3	CASSLNIPGQGGNTIYF	TGTGCCAGCAGCTTAAATATACCGGGACAGGGAGGAAACACCATATATTTT
NA	TRBV27	NA	TRBJ1-1	CASSLSAGASINTEAFF	TGTGCCAGCAGTTTGTCAGCGGGTGCGTCGATAAACACTGAAGCTTTCTTT
TRBD2	TRBV7-7	few	TRBJ2-1	CASSLEHSGGRYNEQFF	TGTGCCAGCAGCTTAGAACATAGCGGGGGACGCTACAATGAGCAGTTCTTC